Below are 6 T cell receptor beta chains sequenced from a single sample in a study of cytomegalovirus exposure and HLA in healthy donors. 13 Jbeta primers and 60 Vbeta primers were used for the PCR. Produced via immunoSEQ multiplex PCR; TCRdb's table is partial and in-frame only. The top ten hold less than 2.5% of the sample, which has roughly 120,000 clones, more than 60% seen once. Sequenced: PBMCs. The receptors originated from a middle-aged woman in good health and CMV-seropositive.

The rearrangement joins TRBV6-6 to TRBJ2-7, with 8 positions matching TRBD1. Germline trimming cut 2 bases from V and 2 bases from J; bases unmatched to any gene: 5. Germline values: CDR1 MNHNY, CDR2 SVGAGI (reference sequence). This CDR3 has 15 amino acids. CDR3 bases: TGTGCCAGCAGTTACCGAACAGGGGGACCCTACGAGCAGTACTTC. This encodes CASSYRTGGPYEQYF.

This clone occurred a few times. The CDR3 here is CASTLEEYRYGYTF. The CDR3 DNA reads TGTGCCAGCACTCTAGAGGAGTATCGCTATGGCTACACCTTC. The V and J genes are TRBV7-2 and TRBJ1-2; no reliable D call. The CDR3 sequence is 14 residues long. The germline gives CDR1 SGHTA, CDR2 FQGNSA. The V end was cut by 7 bases, the J end by 4 bases, with 16 bases between.

The chain uses TRBV28 and TRBJ2-2; 10 positions agree with TRBD2. This CDR3 is built from 17 residues. With V trimmed by 3 bases and J by 7 bases, 11 bases remained unmatched. Germline CDR1 reads MDHEN; CDR2 reads SYDVKM. The DNA for the CDR3 is TGTGCCAGCAGTTTCCTTAGCGGGGGGCTTACTGTCGGGGAGCTGTTTTTT. Protein: CASSFLSGGLTVGELFF. The full variable domain, with the rest looked up from reference TRBV28 and TRBJ2-2, is DVKVTQSSRYLVKRTGEKVFLECVQDMDHENMFWYRQDPGLGLRLIYFSYDVKMKEKGDIPEGYSVSREKKERFSLILESASTNQTSMYLCASSFLSGGLTVGELFFGEGSRLTVL.

The chain recombines TRBV19 with TRBJ2-5; D is ambiguous. Between the trimmed V and J ends, which lost 2 bases and 5 bases, there was a span of 9 bases. The CDR3 runs 13 residues. Germline lookup yields CDR1 LNHDA and CDR2 SQIVND (reference sequence). The DNA for the CDR3 is TGTGCCAGTAGTATAAGCGCCCAGGAGACCCAGTACTTC. Translated: CASSISAQETQYF.

V and J are TRBV5-1 and TRBJ2-5; possibly TRBD2 for D (5 bases). Trimming pared 0 bases from V and 4 bases from J, leaving 13 bases between. This CDR3 region has 15 residues. Germline-derived CDR1 and CDR2 are SGHRS and YFSETQ. The CDR3, as DNA: TGCGCCAGCAGCTTGGATACGGGGTGGGGAGAGACCCAGTACTTC. This gives the protein CASSLDTGWGETQYF.

This rearrangement joins TRBV9 to TRBJ2-1; maybe TRBD2 (7 bases). This CDR3 is built from 17 residues. Trimming took off 0 bases at V and 10 bases at J, with 23 bases between the two ends. Germline values: CDR1 SGDLS, CDR2 YYNGEE. The CDR3 DNA is TGTGCCAGCAGCGTAGAAGACGGGGGGCGAGGTATTGAGGAGCAGTTCTTC. Encoded protein: CASSVEDGGRGIEEQFF. The whole variable domain, filled in from reference TRBV9 and TRBJ2-1, reads DSGVTQTPKHLITATGQRVTLRCSPRSGDLSVYWYQQSLDQGLQFLIQYYNGEERAKGNILERFSAQQFPDLHSELNLSSLELGDSALYFCASSVEDGGRGIEEQFFGPGTRLTVL.